This T cell receptor beta chain was sequenced during a study of radiotherapy plus CTLA-4 blockade in lung cancer. Regarding the study as a whole: Early blood T cell clone dynamics, with interferon-beta, were reported to best predict response. Some TCR clones had been derived from tumors. These clones expanded in peripheral blood after radiotherapy plus ipilimumab.

Those patients who had chemo-refractory metastatic non-small-cell lung cancer were given focal radiation along with CTLA-4 blockade through ipilimumab. Method: immunoSEQ multiplex PCR; TCRdb's copy keeps in-frame clones and lacks some. This sample has 90,000 to 150,000 clones; 78% occur once, and the top ten carry approximately 5.5%. In regard to this clone: Antigen specificity is unknown.

The TCR sequence derives from a human donor with non-small cell lung cancer who had a partial response to radiotherapy plus ipilimumab. The sample consisted of peripheral blood, taken from a patient treated with radiotherapy plus ipilimumab.

CDR3 in DNA: TGTGCCAGCACCCGGACTAGCGTATCCTACAATGAGCAGTTCTTC. It codes for CASTRTSVSYNEQFF. V and J are TRBV28 and TRBJ2-1, with 9 bases aligning to TRBD2. This CDR3 has 15 amino acids. CDR1 MDHEN and CDR2 SYDVKM come from the germline V gene. V trimming: 7 bases; J trimming: 1 base; junction bases outside the gene matches: 5.